This T cell receptor (beta chain) was recovered during a study of response to subunit inactivated influenza vaccine. Overall study results and limits: It was suggested by the authors that few new T cells are recruited by each seasonal influenza vaccination.

The germline V and J ends were trimmed by 5 bases and 10 bases, with 9 bases remaining between them. The CDR3 extends over 11 amino acids. Looked up from germline, CDR1 is SGHAT and CDR2 is FQNNGV. About this clonotype: Its target is not known.

TCRdb re-called the RT-PCR reads with MiXCR, one entry per CDR3 protein. The sample has a few hundred thousand distinct CDR3 sequences, about a fifth seen once. Here the sequenced sample was PBMCs from blood, taken about 19 months after vaccination. The chain has TRBV11-2 and TRBJ2-1, with D uncertain. The sequence was collected from a man aged 45-69 years who received an inactivated influenza vaccine. Here the CDR3 reads CASSRMLEQFF. Here the CDR3 DNA reads TGTGCCAGCAGCCGGATGTTGGAGCAGTTCTTC.